One and the same sample provided the 21 T cell receptor beta chains below, sequenced in a study of TIL therapy for anti-PD-1-resistant metastatic lung cancer. Time point meaning: pre-treatment sample, taken before nivolumab and TIL therapy. The tumor samples were excised metastases, mostly pleural nodules or supraclavicular lymph nodes. Sequencing used immunoSEQ v3. Data came from immunoSEQ multiplex PCR; TCRdb stores just in-frame clones and leaves some out. Counted here are 95,000 or so clones, approximately 65% occurring once; the ten biggest clones make up around 9.9%. Sequenced here: tumor tissue, sampled at baseline. These receptors all come from a person aged 25 to 80 with non-small cell lung cancer.

This sequence joins TRBV28 and TRBJ2-7; D is possibly TRBD1 or TRBD2 (5 bases each). Germline V CDR1 and CDR2: MDHEN, SYDVKM. The CDR3 contains 12 residues. Trimming took 8 bases from V and 3 from J, leaving 11 bases between them. This CDR3 reads CASQGEYYEQYF. In nucleotides, the CDR3 is TGTGCCAGCCAGGGAGAGTACTACGAGCAGTACTTC. The full variable domain, its missing parts supplied by reference TRBV28 and TRBJ2-7, is DVKVTQSSRYLVKRTGEKVFLECVQDMDHENMFWYRQDPGLGLRLIYFSYDVKMKEKGDIPEGYSVSREKKERFSLILESASTNQTSMYLCASQGEYYEQYFGPGTRLTVT.

This clone showed up just once. This rearrangement joins TRBV27 to TRBJ2-5; no clear D gene. V was shortened by 2 bases and J by 3 bases, with 7 bases between the two germline ends. The CDR3 runs 13 residues. Germline V gives CDR1 MNHEY, CDR2 SMNVEV (reference sequence). CDR3 sequence reads: CASSLRIEETQYF. CDR3 nucleotide sequence: TGTGCCAGCAGTTTACGTATCGAAGAGACCCAGTACTTC.

V gene TRBV19 combines with J gene TRBJ2-2; 9 bases fit TRBD2. V was pared by 10 bases and J by 4 bases, with 13 bases of the junction left unmatched. Germline-derived CDR1 and CDR2 are LNHDA and SQIVND (reference sequence). The CDR3 is 16 amino acids. As DNA, the CDR3 is TGTGCCACCGAAGGGCCAGGTAGCGGGAGCACCGGGGAGCTGTTTTTT. Translated, it gives CATEGPGSGSTGELFF.

The chain employs TRBV4-1 and TRBJ2-5, with a weak D call TRBD1 (5 bases). Per the germline V gene, CDR1 is MGHRA and CDR2 is YSYEKL. The CDR3 extends over 16 amino acids. The V end lost 0 bases, the J end lost 5 bases, and 16 bases lay between the germline ends. Written as DNA, the CDR3 is TGCGCCAGCAGCCAAGATTCAAGCCAGGGAAGGGAGACCCAGTACTTC. This codes for CASSQDSSQGRETQYF.

The sample holds a few counts of this clone. V is TRBV18 and J is TRBJ1-1; D gene unclear. The CDR3 runs 12 residues. Germline V gene lookup returns CDR1 KGHSH and CDR2 LQKENI. V shed 9 bases and J shed 4 bases, with 12 bases lying between them. The CDR3 loop is CASQREGTEAFF. CDR3 nucleotides: TGTGCCAGTCAACGGGAGGGCACTGAAGCTTTCTTT.

V is TRBV18 and J is TRBJ2-4, with TRBD2 identical over 12 bases. Germline trimming cut 3 bases from V and 5 bases from J; bases unmatched to any gene: 8. The CDR3 extends over 17 amino acids. Germline V CDR1 and CDR2: KGHSH, LQKENI. The CDR3: CASSPGLAGTWENIQYF. CDR3 sequence (DNA): TGTGCCAGCTCACCCGGACTAGCGGGGACCTGGGAAAACATTCAGTACTTC.

This clone has a handful of counts. The chain recombines TRBV11-2 with TRBJ2-2; D gene unclear. The V gene's germline CDR1 is SGHAT and CDR2 FQNNGV. The V gene lost 3 bases and the J gene lost 2 bases, with 13 bases spanning the gap. The CDR3 contains 16 residues. In nucleotides, the CDR3 is TGTGCCAGCAGCTTCGGCCCTGGGGTAAACACCGGGGAGCTGTTTTTT. Its protein is CASSFGPGVNTGELFF.

This rearrangement joins TRBV7-2 to TRBJ1-6; 11 positions agree with TRBD1. Germline CDR1 SGHTA, CDR2 FQGNSA. J gave up 9 bases and V 5 bases, and 12 bases lay outside the gene matches. The CDR3 consists of 17 residues. CDR3 bases: TGTGCCAGCAGCCCCGGTGGGACAGGGGGGATTGTTTCACCCCTCCACTTT. This codes for CASSPGGTGGIVSPLHF.

The chain combines TRBV5-1 with TRBJ2-3; 8 bases agree with TRBD2. The CDR3 extends over 18 amino acids. Trimming at V came to 3 bases and at J to 4 bases, leaving 16 bases not matched to a gene. Germline CDR1 reads SGHRS; CDR2 reads YFSETQ. CDR3 DNA sequence: TGCGCCAGCAGCTCTGGGTACGTGCGGGGGGATTTGGCAGATACGCAGTATTTT. As protein: CASSSGYVRGDLADTQYF. The variable domain in full, with the rest retrieved from reference TRBV5-1 and TRBJ2-3, is KAGVTQTPRYLIKTRGQQVTLSCSPISGHRSVSWYQQTPGQGLQFLFEYFSETQRNKGNFPGRFSGRQFSNSRSEMNVSTLELGDSALYLCASSSGYVRGDLADTQYFGPGTRLTVL.

The genes are TRBV30 and TRBJ2-1, with a tentative D call TRBD2 (5 bases). The CDR3 totals 14 residues. The V and J ends lost 1 base and 4 bases respectively, with 11 bases between them. Germline V CDR1 and CDR2: GTSNPN, SVGIG (reference sequence). CDR3 coding DNA: TGTGCCTGGAGTGCTGGACTCGGGTACAATGAGCAGTTCTTC. It is translated as CAWSAGLGYNEQFF.

This clone has more than one count but fewer than ten. The gene calls are TRBV3-1 (or the pseudogene TRBV3-2) and TRBJ1-6; 7 positions agree with TRBD1. Germline V gene sequence: CDR1 LGHDT, CDR2 YNNKEL (reference sequence). J lost 11 bases, V lost 6 bases, and 7 bases had no gene match. This CDR3 has 13 amino acids. The chain's CDR3 is CASSQKTGAPLHF. CDR3 nucleotides: TGTGCCAGCAGTCAAAAAACAGGGGCACCCCTCCACTTT.

The chain uses TRBV20-1 and TRBJ2-7, with D uncertain. Germline V gene sequence: CDR1 DFQATT, CDR2 SNEGSKA (reference sequence). CDR3 length: 11 amino acids. V shed 6 bases and J shed 5 bases, with 11 bases lying between them. CDR3 nucleotide sequence: TGCAGTGCGAAACCACGCGACGAGCAGTACTTC. It is translated as CSAKPRDEQYF.

This clone has a single count. The chain links TRBV5-1 to TRBJ1-4, with TRBD1 identical over 8 bases. CDR1 and CDR2 (germline): SGHRS, YFSETQ. V lost 0 bases, J lost 6 bases, and 1 base stayed unmatched. This CDR3 is built from 14 residues. CDR3 loop: CASSLARGHEKLFF. The CDR3 coding sequence is TGCGCCAGCAGCTTGGCCAGGGGGCATGAAAAACTGTTTTTT. Looking up the rest from reference TRBV5-1 and TRBJ1-4 gives the full variable domain: KAGVTQTPRYLIKTRGQQVTLSCSPISGHRSVSWYQQTPGQGLQFLFEYFSETQRNKGNFPGRFSGRQFSNSRSEMNVSTLELGDSALYLCASSLARGHEKLFFGSGTQLSVL.

This clone was picked up a small number of times. The J gene is TRBJ2-4, the V gene TRBV7-9, with D maybe TRBD2 (5 bases). The CDR3 extends over 14 amino acids. Germline V gene data show CDR1 as SEHNR and CDR2 as FQNEAQ (reference sequence). Trimming pared 5 bases from V and 4 bases from J, leaving 12 bases between. The CDR3 region has the DNA TGTGCCAGCAGCCCCGGAGGCGATAAAAACATTCAGTACTTC. The encoded protein is CASSPGGDKNIQYF.

The chain couples TRBV11-2 to TRBJ1-1, with 8 bases fitting TRBD1. The CDR3 sequence is 15 residues long. Trimming cost V 5 bases and J 1 base; bases outside gene matches: 6. Germline CDR1 and CDR2: SGHAT and FQNNGV. CDR3 DNA: TGTGCCAGCAGCCTGTGGACAGGGACGAACACTGAAGCTTTCTTT. This gives the protein CASSLWTGTNTEAFF.

CDR3 protein: CASSLFGRSGTGTDTQYF. DNA of the CDR3: TGTGCCAGCAGTTTATTTGGGAGATCAGGCACAGGCACAGATACGCAGTATTTT. The chain carries TRBV27 and TRBJ2-3; D is possibly TRBD2 (5 bases). V was trimmed by 1 base and J by 1 base, leaving 18 bases between them. The CDR3 runs 18 residues. In germline, CDR1 is MNHEY, CDR2 SMNVEV (reference sequence).

Only a few counts were recorded for this clone. The chain carries TRBV30 and TRBJ1-1; D is uncertain. The V end lost 2 bases, the J end lost 0 bases, and 13 bases lay between the germline ends. The CDR3 loop spans 15 amino acids. CDR1 is GTSNPN and CDR2 is SVGIG in the germline V gene (reference sequence). This chain's CDR3 is CAWSRGRTMNTEAFF. CDR3 coding DNA: TGTGCCTGGAGTAGAGGCAGAACCATGAACACTGAAGCTTTCTTT.

The chain joins TRBV18 to TRBJ2-2, with D possibly matching TRBD2 (5 bases). V lost 2 bases, J lost 3 bases, and 7 bases lay in between. CDR3 size: 14 residues. In germline, CDR1 is KGHSH, CDR2 LQKENI. In nucleotides, the CDR3 is TGTGCCAGCTCACCAAAGGGAGACACCGGGGAGCTGTTTTTT. Its translation is CASSPKGDTGELFF.

This sequence joins TRBV25-1 and TRBJ1-1; D not certain. Germline V gene data show CDR1 as MGHDK and CDR2 as SYGVNS. V was trimmed by 1 base and J by 4 bases, leaving 4 bases between them. The CDR3 runs 12 residues. CDR3 loop: CASSELGTEAFF. CDR3 DNA sequence: TGTGCCAGCAGTGAATTGGGCACTGAAGCTTTCTTT.

As concerns this clone: Other DNA sequences in this sample translate to the same CDR3. The chain recombines TRBV14 with TRBJ2-7; D is unresolved. Trimming took off 3 bases at V and 3 bases at J, with 3 bases between the two ends. The CDR3 is 11 residues long. Germline CDR1 SGHDN, CDR2 FVKESK. Written as DNA, the CDR3 is TGTGCCAGCAGCCACAACTACGAGCAGTACTTC. Its protein product is CASSHNYEQYF.

Here the CDR3 DNA reads TGCAGCGTTGATCCAGGGGGAAACACCGGGGAGCTGTTTTTT. Translating it yields CSVDPGGNTGELFF. The chain links TRBV29-1 to TRBJ2-2, with 7 bases lining up with TRBD1. The germline V gene has CDR1 SQVTM and CDR2 ANQGSEA. This CDR3 contains 14 residues. V gave up 3 bases and J gave up 2 bases; unmatched junction bases: 3.